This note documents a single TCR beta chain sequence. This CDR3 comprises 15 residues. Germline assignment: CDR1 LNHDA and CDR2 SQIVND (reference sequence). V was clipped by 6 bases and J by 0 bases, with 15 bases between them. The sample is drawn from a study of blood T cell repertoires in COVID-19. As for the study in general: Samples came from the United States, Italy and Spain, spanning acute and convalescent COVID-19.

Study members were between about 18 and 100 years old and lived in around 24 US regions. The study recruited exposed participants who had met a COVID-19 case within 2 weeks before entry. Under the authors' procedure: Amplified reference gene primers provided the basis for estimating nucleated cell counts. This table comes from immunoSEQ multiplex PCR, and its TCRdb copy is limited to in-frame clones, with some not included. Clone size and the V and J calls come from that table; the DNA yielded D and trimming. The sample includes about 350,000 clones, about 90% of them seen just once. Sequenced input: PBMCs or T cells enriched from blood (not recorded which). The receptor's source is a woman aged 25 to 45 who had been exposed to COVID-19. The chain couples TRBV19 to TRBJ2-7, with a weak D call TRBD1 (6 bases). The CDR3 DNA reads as TGTGCCAGTAGGAGAACGGACAGTCCCTCCTACGAGCAGTACTTC. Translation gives CASRRTDSPSYEQYF.